These 28 T cell receptor beta chains were sequenced from one sample in a study of blood T cell repertoires in COVID-19. Sequenced by immunoSEQ multiplex PCR; TCRdb stores in-frame clones only, minus some. The sample carries nearly 300,000 clones, about 87% recorded once. The sample consisted of peripheral blood. Every receptor here comes from a woman in her 30s who had recovered from COVID-19.

The J gene is TRBJ1-3, the V gene TRBV6-5; D is uncertain. The CDR3 is made up of 14 amino acids. Trimming pared 6 bases from V and 3 bases from J, leaving 12 bases between. CDR1 is MNHEY and CDR2 is SVGAGI in the germline V gene. CDR3 sequence (DNA): TGTGCCAGCAGCCTTCTACCGCTTGGAAACACCATATATTTT. Its translation is CASSLLPLGNTIYF.

This clone is a singleton in its sample. V is TRBV28 and J is TRBJ1-2; tentatively, D is TRBD1 (6 bases). Germline-derived CDR1 and CDR2 are MDHEN and SYDVKM. V shed 2 bases and J shed 4 bases, with 11 bases lying between them. This CDR3 has 14 amino acids. This CDR3 is CASSLGTPIYGYTF. In DNA, the CDR3 is TGTGCCAGCAGTTTAGGGACACCCATCTATGGCTACACCTTC.

The chain couples TRBV2 to TRBJ1-6; D perhaps matches TRBD1 (5 bases). Germline V CDR1 and CDR2: SNHLY, FYNNEI. Trimming shortened V by 4 bases and J by 7 bases, and 14 bases separated the two germline ends. The CDR3 loop spans 15 amino acids. The CDR3 spells CASSGRGGSNSPLHF. The DNA for the CDR3 is TGTGCCAGCAGTGGTCGGGGGGGGTCGAATTCACCCCTCCACTTT.

The rearrangement uses TRBV7-3 and TRBJ1-1, with no clear D. Germline V CDR1 and CDR2: SGHTA, FQGTGA. The length of the CDR3 is 14 residues. The ends were cut back, 5 bases at V and 3 bases at J, with 13 bases in the middle. The CDR3 protein is CASSRTPGDTEAFF. In DNA, the CDR3 is TGTGCCAGCAGCCGGACTCCCGGGGACACTGAAGCTTTCTTT.

The V and J genes are TRBV2 and TRBJ1-6; 11 nucleotides align to TRBD1. The CDR3 covers 15 residues. V was clipped by 8 bases and J by 5 bases; unmatched bases: 5. Germline CDR1 and CDR2: SNHLY and FYNNEI. CDR3 sequence (DNA): TGTGCCAGCGGGACAGGGGGATCAAATAATTCACCCCTCCACTTT. Its translation: CASGTGGSNNSPLHF.

The V and J genes are TRBV7-2 and TRBJ1-4, with TRBD1 matching 10 bases. Germline V gives CDR1 SGHTA, CDR2 FQGNSA. V trimming: 5 bases; J trimming: 7 bases; junction bases outside the gene matches: 10. The CDR3 loop spans 16 amino acids. CDR3 coding DNA: TGTGCCAGCAGCCCAGGTTTCGGGACAGGGGTTGAAAAACTGTTTTTT. This translates into CASSPGFGTGVEKLFF.

The sample holds one count of this clone. The chain couples TRBV4-2 to TRBJ2-7; TRBD2 might be the D (6 bases). Germline lookup yields CDR1 LGHNA and CDR2 YNFKEQ. The length of the CDR3 is 14 residues. Between the trimmed V and J ends, which lost 0 bases and 6 bases, there was a span of 12 bases. The CDR3 reads CASSQETGSSEQYF. The CDR3 DNA reads TGTGCCAGCAGCCAAGAAACCGGGAGCTCCGAGCAGTACTTC.

This chain connects TRBV7-4 to TRBJ2-1; a possible D gene is TRBD2 (6 bases). The germline gives CDR1 SGHVT, CDR2 SQSDAQ. CDR3 size: 15 residues. The V end lost 5 bases, the J end lost 7 bases, and 18 bases lay between the germline ends. CDR3 residues: CASSPRLGGVNEQFF. In DNA, the CDR3 is TGTGCCAGCAGCCCAAGACTAGGAGGTGTGAATGAGCAGTTCTTC.

The CDR3 here is CATSRDSGGQETQYF. The CDR3 DNA follows: TGTGCCACCAGCAGAGATTCGGGGGGGCAAGAGACCCAGTACTTC. This chain connects TRBV15 to TRBJ2-5, with 8 bases aligning to TRBD2. The CDR3 has 15 amino acids. The V gene end was trimmed by 0 bases and the J gene end by 2 bases; junction bases not matched to a gene: 2. Germline V CDR1 and CDR2: LNHNV, YYDKDF (reference sequence).

The chain is built from TRBV6-1 and TRBJ2-5; weak D call: TRBD2 (6 bases). Germline-derived CDR1 and CDR2 are MNHNS and SASEGT. The V end lost 0 bases, the J end lost 5 bases, and 13 bases lay between the germline ends. The CDR3 contains 15 residues. CDR3 in DNA: TGTGCCAGCAGTGAAGCAGCGACTAGAGCTGAGACCCAGTACTTC. Translated, it gives CASSEAATRAETQYF.

The V gene is TRBV19, the J gene TRBJ1-2, with D possibly matching TRBD1 (5 bases). Germline V CDR1 and CDR2: LNHDA, SQIVND (reference sequence). Trimming removed 4 bases from V and 4 bases from J, with 16 bases in between. The CDR3 is 15 amino acids. The CDR3 DNA reads as TGTGCCAGTAGTACCACAGGCTCCTGGACCTATGGCTACACCTTC. This codes for CASSTTGSWTYGYTF.

The chain links TRBV5-1 to TRBJ1-1; D perhaps matches TRBD1 (5 bases). The CDR3 consists of 15 residues. Between the trimmed V and J ends, which lost 0 bases and 6 bases, there was a span of 15 bases. CDR1 and CDR2 from the germline V gene are SGHRS and YFSETQ. CDR3 sequence (DNA): TGCGCCAGCAGCTTGGGTCCAGGGATGATAGCTGAAGCTTTCTTT. Amino acid sequence: CASSLGPGMIAEAFF.

The CDR3 region is CASSQDPGLATDTQYF. The CDR3 nucleotides read TGCGCCAGCAGCCAAGATCCGGGACTAGCGACAGATACGCAGTATTTT. The chain employs TRBV4-1 and TRBJ2-3, with 10 bases lining up with TRBD2. The CDR3 sequence is 16 residues long. With V trimmed by 0 bases and J by 3 bases, 3 bases remained unmatched. CDR1 is MGHRA and CDR2 is YSYEKL in the germline V gene.

The chain is built from TRBV2 and TRBJ2-7; TRBD1 matches at 9 bases. This CDR3 spans 14 amino acids. Germline V gives CDR1 SNHLY, CDR2 FYNNEI. The V segment lost 3 bases and the J segment 2 bases; nucleotides outside the gene matches: 2. The CDR3 reads CASSDGTGPYEQYF. CDR3 DNA: TGTGCCAGCAGTGACGGGACAGGGCCCTACGAGCAGTACTTC.

The chain has TRBV20-1 and TRBJ2-3, with TRBD2 matching 10 bases. Germline V lookup: CDR1 DFQATT, CDR2 SNEGSKA (reference sequence). Trimming cost V 3 bases and J 7 bases; bases outside gene matches: 13. The CDR3 sequence is 16 residues long. This chain's CDR3 is CSASLERGGSAYTQYF. The CDR3 nucleotides read TGCAGTGCTAGTTTGGAGCGGGGGGGATCAGCGTATACGCAGTATTTT.

The gene calls are TRBV27 and TRBJ1-4, with a tentative D call TRBD1 (6 bases). This CDR3 comprises 12 residues. Germline values: CDR1 MNHEY, CDR2 SMNVEV (reference sequence). V was cut by 8 bases and J by 5 bases, with 9 bases left in between. The DNA for the CDR3 is TGTGCCAGCGGGGGGGGCAATGAAAAACTGTTTTTT. Protein sequence: CASGGGNEKLFF.

This chain connects TRBV7-3 to TRBJ2-1; no clear D gene. This CDR3 spans 13 amino acids. Germline V gene data show CDR1 as SGHTA and CDR2 as FQGTGA. The V and J ends lost 4 bases and 0 bases respectively, with 4 bases between them. CDR3 sequence (DNA): TGTGCCAGCAGCTATAGCTCCTACAATGAGCAGTTCTTC. It specifies CASSYSSYNEQFF. Drawing the rest from reference TRBV7-3 and TRBJ2-1, the complete variable domain is GAGVSQTPSNKVTEKGKYVELRCDPISGHTALYWYRQSLGQGPEFLIYFQGTGAADDSGLPNDRFFAVRPEGSVSTLKIQRTERGDSAVYLCASSYSSYNEQFFGPGTRLTVL.

The J gene is TRBJ1-4, the V gene TRBV6-5; D may be TRBD1 (5 bases). The CDR3 loop spans 15 amino acids. CDR1 and CDR2 (germline): MNHEY, SVGAGI. V shed 6 bases and J shed 5 bases, with 16 bases lying between them. The chain's CDR3 is CASSPRAGSNEKLFF. The CDR3 DNA sequence: TGTGCCAGCAGCCCCAGGGCAGGCTCCAATGAAAAACTGTTTTTT.

V and J are TRBV4-2 and TRBJ1-4; D possibly corresponds to TRBD1 (5 bases). The CDR3 runs 14 residues. Looked up from germline, CDR1 is LGHNA and CDR2 is YNFKEQ. Trimming shortened V by 0 bases and J by 9 bases, and 11 bases separated the two germline ends. The CDR3 is CASSQDQGGKKLFF. CDR3 bases: TGTGCCAGCAGCCAAGACCAGGGAGGTAAAAAACTGTTTTTT.

The chain is built from TRBV7-3 and TRBJ2-1; D perhaps matches TRBD2 (6 bases). Trimming cost V 1 base and J 0 bases, with 10 bases left between them. The CDR3 has 16 amino acids. Germline V gene data show CDR1 as SGHTA and CDR2 as FQGTGA. The CDR3 DNA follows: TGTGCCAGCAGCTTAATTGGAGGGAGCTCCTACAATGAGCAGTTCTTC. Translating gives CASSLIGGSSYNEQFF.

This chain links TRBV28 with TRBJ1-3; a weak D match, TRBD1 (6 bases). From germline, CDR1 is MDHEN and CDR2 SYDVKM. V gave up 7 bases and J gave up 0 bases, with 16 bases separating them. The CDR3 covers 16 residues. In DNA, the CDR3 is TGTGCCAGCACCTTGGAAGGACAGCTCTCTGGAAACACCATATATTTT. This gives the protein CASTLEGQLSGNTIYF.

The gene calls are TRBV24-1 and TRBJ1-4; D not resolved. In germline, CDR1 is KGHDR, CDR2 SFDVKD. The length of the CDR3 is 13 residues. V was clipped by 5 bases and J by 7 bases, with 10 bases between them. The CDR3 coding sequence is TGTGCCACCAGTGCGGAGGACGGTGAAAAACTGTTTTTT. Translation gives CATSAEDGEKLFF.

This chain's CDR3 is CASSLAGGDTQYF. The CDR3 coding sequence is TGTGCCAGCAGCTTGGCCGGGGGAGATACGCAGTATTTT. The chain employs TRBV5-6 and TRBJ2-3, with D perhaps matching TRBD2 (6 bases). Germline V gene lookup returns CDR1 SGHDT and CDR2 YYEEEE. The CDR3 totals 13 residues. With 0 bases removed from V and 5 bases from J, the gap between germline ends came to 7 bases.

The chain couples TRBV7-9 to TRBJ2-1, with D unresolved. In germline, CDR1 is SEHNR, CDR2 FQNEAQ (reference sequence). V lost 2 bases and J 0 bases, leaving 8 bases between the germline ends. This CDR3 has 15 amino acids. This CDR3 reads CASSLIPSSYNEQFF. CDR3 bases: TGTGCCAGCAGCTTAATTCCGAGCTCCTACAATGAGCAGTTCTTC.

V is TRBV5-5 and J is TRBJ1-5, with no clear D. Trimming removed 0 bases from V and 0 bases from J, with 10 bases in between. There are 16 residues in the CDR3. Germline CDR1 SGHKS, CDR2 YYEKEE (reference sequence). DNA of the CDR3: TGTGCCAGCAGCTTGGTGGGAGGTGGTAGCAATCAGCCCCAGCATTTT. Protein sequence: CASSLVGGGSNQPQHF.

The rearrangement joins TRBV30 to TRBJ2-5; the D gene is possibly TRBD1 (5 bases). The CDR3 extends over 11 amino acids. Deletions cut 5 bases from V and 7 bases from J, with 11 bases between. Germline V gene lookup returns CDR1 GTSNPN and CDR2 SVGIG (reference sequence). The CDR3 region has the DNA TGTGCCTGGGATAAGCAGGGGACCCAGTACTTC. It encodes CAWDKQGTQYF.

This chain joins TRBV5-1 and TRBJ2-7; D gene ambiguous. CDR1 and CDR2 from the germline V gene are SGHRS and YFSETQ. The CDR3 totals 13 residues. V gave up 0 bases and J gave up 2 bases, with 6 bases separating them. The CDR3 here is CASSLGSPYEQYF. The CDR3, as DNA: TGCGCCAGCAGCTTGGGCAGTCCCTACGAGCAGTACTTC.

This chain links TRBV20-1 with TRBJ2-5; TRBD2 aligns across 9 bases. The CDR3 length is 15 residues. Germline V CDR1 and CDR2: DFQATT, SNEGSKA (reference sequence). V was pared by 6 bases and J by 4 bases, with 12 bases of the junction left unmatched. CDR3 in DNA: TGCAGTGCCAGTTTCGCGGGGGGGATTGGAGAGACCCAGTACTTC. Its protein product is CSASFAGGIGETQYF.